This T cell receptor beta chain was captured in a study of blood T cell repertoires in COVID-19. Study information: Samples taken during acute and convalescent COVID-19 were collected in the United States, Italy and Spain. T cells, B-cell-depleted T cells, or PBMCs supplied cDNA or gDNA.

Per the study methods: Amplification with reference gene primers provided the estimates of nucleated cell counts. Clones were read by immunoSEQ multiplex PCR, and TCRdb kept only the in-frame ones, dropping some. V, J and clone size are taken as reported in that table, and D and trimming were inferred from the DNA itself. The sample consists of fewer than 250,000 clones, approximately 89% of them appearing once. From germline, CDR1 is SGHNT and CDR2 YYREEE (reference sequence). The CDR3 is made up of 14 amino acids. The ends lost 0 bases at V and 10 bases at J; junction bases unmatched: 6. This clonotype was sampled from a woman aged 40 to 55 with acute or convalescent COVID-19. Sequenced material: peripheral blood. The chain joins TRBV5-4 to TRBJ2-3; TRBD2 aligns across 9 bases. CDR3 coding DNA: TGTGCCAGCAGCTTGGAACTAGCGGGCCTTCCGCAGTATTTT. Amino acids: CASSLELAGLPQYF.